Each of the 10 T cell receptor beta chains below was sequenced from the same sample in a study of TIL therapy for anti-PD-1-resistant metastatic lung cancer. The time point denotes: pre-treatment sample, taken before nivolumab and TIL therapy. The tumor samples were excised metastases, mostly pleural nodules or supraclavicular lymph nodes. Sequencing used immunoSEQ v3. Data came from immunoSEQ multiplex PCR; TCRdb stores just in-frame clones and leaves some out. The sample lists 2,000 to 2,500 clones, roughly 83% occurring once. Sequenced here: tumor tissue, sampled at baseline. The receptors shown here come from a person aged 25 to 79 with non-small cell lung cancer.

The chain joins TRBV4-1 to TRBJ2-6, with no clear D. The CDR3 length is 17 residues. Germline CDR1 is MGHRA and CDR2 is YSYEKL. Deletions cut 4 bases from V and 4 bases from J, with 17 bases between. CDR3 in amino acids: CASSRVLRSLGANVLTF. The CDR3 DNA reads as TGCGCCAGCAGCCGAGTTCTCAGGAGCCTCGGGGCCAACGTCCTGACTTTC.

The chain carries TRBV2 and TRBJ2-7; 7 bases map to TRBD2. Germline V gene data show CDR1 as SNHLY and CDR2 as FYNNEI. The trim removed 0 bases at V and 12 bases at J, leaving 2 bases unmatched. This CDR3 is built from 11 residues. The CDR3 loop reads CASSEAGGRYF. The CDR3 DNA is TGTGCCAGCAGTGAAGCGGGCGGGAGGTACTTC.

The V call is TRBV7-2, the J call TRBJ2-1; 11 bases are a match to TRBD2. With 3 bases clipped from V and 6 bases from J, the junction kept 4 bases outside the gene matches. The CDR3 consists of 15 residues. Germline CDR1 reads SGHTA; CDR2 reads FQGNSA. The CDR3 spells CASSLRLAGSNEQFF. CDR3 DNA: TGTGCCAGCAGCTTGCGACTAGCGGGAAGCAATGAGCAGTTCTTC. Variable domain in full (rest from reference TRBV7-2 and TRBJ2-1): GAGVSQSPSNKVTEKGKDVELRCDPISGHTALYWYRQSLGQGLEFLIYFQGNSAPDKSGLPSDRFSAERTGGSVSTLTIQRTQQEDSAVYLCASSLRLAGSNEQFFGPGTRLTVL.

Comment on this clone: A junction boundary mismatches the germline segment, possibly from a read error. The CDR3 bases are TGTGCCGGCAGCCGAGACCGGGAGACCCAGTACTTC. This sequence encodes CAGSRDRETQYF. The chain joins TRBV6-1 to TRBJ2-5, with D hard to call. The CDR3 is 12 amino acids. Germline V CDR1 and CDR2: MNHNS, SASEGT.

The chain recombines TRBV29-1 with TRBJ1-2, with 9 bases aligning to TRBD1. The CDR3 contains 13 residues. The V gene end was trimmed by 4 bases and the J gene end by 6 bases; junction bases not matched to a gene: 6. Germline V gene data show CDR1 as SQVTM and CDR2 as ANQGSEA. CDR3 in amino acids: CSVVGDRVDGYTF. CDR3 DNA: TGCAGCGTTGTAGGGGACAGGGTCGATGGCTACACCTTC.

This clone was picked up a small number of times. V and J are TRBV30 and TRBJ2-7; no reliable D call. CDR3 length equals 14 residues. V was cut by 0 bases and J by 0 bases, with 9 bases left in between. Germline CDR1 GTSNPN, CDR2 SVGIG (reference sequence). DNA for the CDR3: TGTGCCTGGAGTGTACAGCTAGACTCCTACGAGCAGTACTTC. It yields the protein CAWSVQLDSYEQYF.

This clone was picked up one time. This rearrangement joins TRBV9 to TRBJ2-3; perhaps TRBD1 as D (6 bases). CDR3 length equals 14 residues. Deletions cut 6 bases from V and 2 bases from J, with 13 bases between. CDR1 and CDR2 from the germline V gene are SGDLS and YYNGEE. The DNA for the CDR3 is TGTGCCAGCAACGGTGGACAGTCCACAGATACGCAGTATTTT. Translation: CASNGGQSTDTQYF.

The chain recombines TRBV18 with TRBJ2-4, with TRBD2 identical over 10 bases. The CDR3 is made up of 16 amino acids. CDR1 KGHSH and CDR2 LQKENI come from the germline V gene. V lost 6 bases and J lost 6; bases outside the gene matches: 11. The CDR3 sequence: CASSPSGRGHGNIQYF. Written as DNA, the CDR3 is TGTGCCAGCTCTCCTAGCGGGAGAGGACATGGAAACATTCAGTACTTC.

The V and J genes are TRBV11-2 and TRBJ1-2, with D unclear. The CDR3 runs to 12 residues. Between the trimmed V and J ends, which lost 8 bases and 4 bases, there was a span of 11 bases. Germline CDR1 is SGHAT and CDR2 is FQNNGV. CDR3 DNA: TGTGCCAGCTCGCGGGAGAGCTATGGCTACACCTTC. Encoded protein: CASSRESYGYTF.

The rearrangement links TRBV6-5 to TRBJ1-2; tentative D call: TRBD1 (6 bases). Germline-derived CDR1 and CDR2 are MNHEY and SVGAGI. This CDR3 is built from 14 residues. Trimming left V 4 bases short and J 8 bases short, with 17 bases between. The CDR3 region has the DNA TGTGCCAGCAGTTGGGGAGGGGGGCCGGGAGGCTACACCTTC. Its translation: CASSWGGGPGGYTF.